The sequence of this T cell receptor (beta chain) was determined in a study of T cell repertoires in ileal Crohn's disease. As for the study in general: Postoperative therapy was given to about half: about ten thiopurines, about 19 anti-TNF agents.

As to this clone: Its matching antigen is unknown.

Points from the study as a whole: Compared with CD4 T cells, sorted CD8 cells carried more expanded clones.

Each sample's TCRB immunosequencing used around 510 nanograms of biopsy DNA. The assay was immunoSEQ multiplex PCR, and TCRdb's table has in-frame clones only and misses some. The sample yields 15,000 to 20,000 clones, 85% to 95% seen once. The CDR3 runs 15 residues. Germline CDR1 SGHTA, CDR2 FQGTGA. This receptor was obtained from an adult with Crohn's disease. The sequenced sample was ileal tissue. The V gene is TRBV7-3, the J gene TRBJ2-5; 8 nucleotides agree with TRBD2. Gene TRBJ2-7 matches the end of the DNA better, so the J call may be wrong. The CDR3 coding sequence is TGTGCCAGCAGCTTAAGCGGGGGGCCTTCCTACGAGCAGTACTTC. This gives the protein CASSLSGGPSYEQYF.